This TCR beta chain was retrieved from a study of cytomegalovirus exposure and HLA in healthy donors listed by TCRdb under 2017. For the wider study: According to an earlier analysis of a few hundred of the donors, about 179 million T cells yielded 117 million unique TCR beta sequences and more than 250 Gb of sequence data. An early release covering just under 650 HLA-typed donors comprised about 300 gigabases of sequencing data and 65 million to 100 million unique TCR sequences. The genetic ancestry cluster associated with self-reported Caucasian donors included over 80% of the 350 to 500 genotyped donors. The aim of the study was to test whether cataloging public T cell receptors could identify signatures of past pathogen exposure. The study used immunosequencing to profile the T cell repertoires of several hundred subjects and linked those repertoires to cytomegalovirus serostatus. Besides the first cohort of around 700 subjects, a separate validation cohort made up of roughly 120 different subjects was used. High-throughput TCR immunosequencing, statistical association of individual TCRs with disease status, and machine learning were combined to predict cytomegalovirus infection status. To study patterns of TCR occurrence, a later analysis re-analyzed previously published TCR beta repertoires from around 670 donors and added high-resolution HLA genotyping. The later analysis used no new phenotypic data to find candidate immune exposures, relying instead on TCR beta sequences and their occurrence across donors. An earlier analysis of fewer than 750 of the donors used high-throughput TCR beta sequencing to judge whether each TCR beta V gene segment behaved as functional or pseudogenic. Donor age, sex, ethnicity and CMV serostatus were compiled together with the repertoire data. Genome-wide SNP genotypes for about 65% of the 666 donors were used in a later genetic analysis, which treated that subset as a discovery cohort. All discovery cohort repertoires had been generated using a single sequencing platform. Both class I and class II loci were covered by HLA typing, at four-digit resolution. Typing coverage varied by locus: roughly 629-630 donors for A, B, C, DRB1 and DQB1; more than 500 for DQA1; around 610 for DPA1; roughly 450 for DPB1. About five DR-DQ haplotypes were handled as single units for association and clustering because linkage in the cohort was strong. Among around 400 genotyped donors of the cohort, an average of approximately 220,000 unique TCR beta nucleotide sequences was sequenced per donor, of which 15% to 20% were non-productive.

Findings and caveats that apply to the study as a whole: In a later genetic analysis, a missense DCLRE1C variant was associated with V-gene and J-gene trimming of TCR beta chains, and the association was replicated in an independent cohort. An earlier analysis of approximately 600 of the donors showed that most TCR beta V segments appeared in productive rearrangements either about 90% or about 30% of the time, which broadly matched IMGT annotations. The only immune exposure information available for the cohort was CMV serostatus. According to a later analysis, parvovirus B19, influenza, CMV and Epstein-Barr virus appeared linked to several top co-occurrence clusters. A cluster of highly shared sequence variants was judged likely to be a technical artifact of the sequencing pipeline. Because counts were too low, approximately 15 rarely observed V segments, including chromosome 9 orphons, were excluded from the earlier analysis of around 590 of the donors. Across donors, most TCR sequences were observed very rarely, whereas some public TCRs were present in many individuals. Most CMV-associated TCR beta chains appeared to be HLA-restricted in a later analysis, and the HLA associations seemed to be driven largely by CMV exposure. Linkage disequilibrium might explain the correlated functional status among segregating V segments, but an unknown experimental factor could not be ruled out. In vitro tests confirmed that a few of the cytomegalovirus-associated TCR beta chains recognize cytomegalovirus antigens. In a later analysis, HLA-associated TCR beta chains showed more clonal expansion and lower generation probabilities than non-associated chains that were equally common. In a later analysis, TCR association rates were found to vary across HLA loci, with the most associated TCRs seen for DRB1 alleles and the fewest for HLA-C alleles. In this cohort, only TCR beta chains were sequenced, and detectable features were limited by the absence of alpha or paired-chain data. In a later genetic analysis, fewer N-insertions in productive TCRs were reported among donors in an Asian-associated ancestry cluster than the roughly 670-donor mean. When HLA alleles, especially DR and DQ, strongly co-occurred, TCR associations were difficult to assign to individual alleles. It was suggested by the authors that the approach could potentially be generalized to other disease states and immunological phenotypes. The 87-base-pair reads could not distinguish some IMGT-functional V segments, including TRBV6-2 and TRBV6-3, so those segments were excluded. Sequencing depth was assumed to be roughly uniform across donors in the presence/absence analyses, though that assumption may not hold. A further reported finding was that TCR beta sequences accurately predicted the HLA-A and HLA-B alleles for most subjects in the first cohort. A later analysis associated 16,951 TCR beta sequences with specific HLA alleles at a false discovery rate of 0.05. A total of about 150 TCR beta chains were listed by the study as associated with cytomegalovirus. HLA typing was unavailable for some donors at each locus, so association tests used only the typed subset. The classifier was reported to diagnose cytomegalovirus status with high specificity and sensitivity in both the original and validation cohorts.

The cohort was made up of roughly 670 healthy bone marrow donors. At the time of sampling, all cohort members were nominally healthy, though unrecorded immune exposures were likely present. The donor tested CMV seronegative and was one of the 352 seronegative cohort members. A peripheral blood sample was provided by each donor, and peripheral blood mononuclear cells were used for TCR beta sequencing. Genomic DNA was extracted from the blood cell samples with the Qiagen DNeasy Blood Extraction Kit. Trimming removed 1 base from V and 8 bases from J, leaving 6 bases between the germline ends. From the cysteine through the phenylalanine, the CDR3 covers 12 amino acids. Only the CDR3 portion is preserved as DNA: 36 bases, with reading frame beginning at the first base. CDR1 and CDR2 (SGHAT, FQNNGV) derive from the germline V gene. To note about this clone: Its antigen remains undetermined. Base qualities are not recorded, but no much larger clone differs from it by a single base.

Libraries were made using the immunoSEQ multiplex PCR assay. The multiplex PCR relied on a mix of 60 forward primers for TCR Vbeta segments and 13 reverse primers for TCR Jbeta segments. A multiplex PCR assay on genomic DNA amplified the CDR3 region of rearranged TCR beta genes. The Illumina HiSeq System was used to sequence the amplified TCR beta libraries as 87-base-pair reads. The original pipeline was this. A later analysis tallied some 79 million unique TCR beta chains across the approximately 670 repertoires, and about 10 million of those chains were shared by two or more donors. To remove PCR and sequencing errors, raw reads were error-corrected and collapsed into unique sequences using a nearest-neighbor algorithm that merged closely related sequences. CDR3 sequences were aligned to IMGT reference sequences to assign V, D and J gene segments. For a sequence to be retained, at least a six-nucleotide match to both a V gene segment and a J gene segment was required. A rearrangement was called productive if the CDR3 had no stop codons and remained in frame with V and J, and every other rearrangement was called non-productive. CDR3 was defined according to IMGT convention as the region running from the second conserved V-encoded cysteine to the conserved J-encoded phenylalanine. The earlier analysis of more than 450 of the donors excluded sequences that lacked an unambiguous match to a single V gene segment. In an earlier analysis of some 590 of the donors, a V segment was called functional when productive rearrangements were above 56.7%, and segregating when the standard deviation between donors exceeded 5%. A statistical classification framework was built to diagnose cytomegalovirus status from the catalog of TCR beta chain sequences. In a later analysis, TCR nucleotide sequences were compared against IMGT/GENE-DB human TR gene sequences so that V and J genes could be assigned. Using the TCRdist pipeline, a later analysis assigned CDR3 sequences along with most-parsimonious VDJ recombination scenarios. In a later analysis, each TCR beta chain was defined by its CDR3 amino acid sequence together with its V-gene family, and reads without a unique V-gene family were excluded. As a way to deal with suspected cross-contamination and a sequencing artifact, a later analysis dropped 450 to 600 nucleotide sequences that were highly shared and had low generation probability. In a later analysis, a clonal expansion index was calculated for each public chain from normalized within-repertoire ranks of inferred template counts. Generation probabilities in a later analysis came from a VDJ recombination model fitted to out-of-frame rearrangements, and those results were checked against IGoR. In a later analysis, hypergeometric tests were used to score TCR-TCR, TCR-HLA and TCR-CMV co-occurrence, with a repertoire-size bias correction applied to TCR pairs. To estimate false discovery rates, a later analysis permuted the HLA or CMV assignments 20 times. In a later analysis, co-occurring TCRs were grouped with DBSCAN, and TCRdist sequence similarity was added when clustering was performed within HLA-allele-positive subsets. Co-occurrence clustering excluded repertoires with fewer than 30,000 or more than 120,000 public chains, plus five with anomalous nucleotide sharing. TCRdb mirrors the immuneACCESS table, restricted to in-frame sequences. Some clones are absent from its copies; in checked studies, under half trace to an unresolved V gene, and the reason for the others is unknown. D and trimming were read from the DNA, whereas the V and J calls and clone size are those reported in that table. The sample includes around 180,000 clones, with under 90% observed a single time. The ten largest clones add up to 4.5% to 5.5% of the sample.

The receptor was isolated from a man between 18 and 35 years old in good health and CMV-seronegative. Sample: PBMCs. The sequence links TRBV11-2 to TRBJ2-4; TRBD1 might be the D gene, on 5 matching bases. The sequence in DNA is TGTGCCAGCAGCTTAGTAGGGGACATTCAGTACTTC. This translates into CASSLVGDIQYF.